The 19 T cell receptor beta chains listed next were all sequenced from one sample in a study of blood T cell repertoires in COVID-19. TCRdb's copy holds only in-frame clones and misses some; the assay was immunoSEQ multiplex PCR. This table has about 190,000 clones, just under 85% appearing once. The sequenced material came from peripheral blood. The receptor source for this set is a woman aged 70-85 years with active or convalescent COVID-19.

V usage is TRBV11-2 and J usage is TRBJ2-1, with TRBD2 matching over 11 bases. Germline V gene lookup returns CDR1 SGHAT and CDR2 FQNNGV. V lost 5 bases and J lost 4; bases outside the gene matches: 4. The length of the CDR3 is 15 residues. Written as DNA, the CDR3 is TGTGCCAGCAGCGCCACTAGCGGGAGATACAATGAGCAGTTCTTC. Amino acids: CASSATSGRYNEQFF.

The rearrangement uses TRBV5-1 and TRBJ2-1, with 8 bases fitting TRBD2. V shed 5 bases, J shed 7 bases, and the junction held 26 bases outside the gene matches. The CDR3 contains 20 residues. Per the germline V gene, CDR1 is SGHRS and CDR2 is YFSETQ. The CDR3 protein is CASRGPLGRAGDDVANEQFF. CDR3 coding DNA: TGCGCCAGCAGAGGGCCCTTGGGGCGAGCGGGAGATGACGTCGCGAATGAGCAGTTCTTC. Using reference TRBV5-1 and TRBJ2-1 for the parts outside the CDR3, the full variable domain is KAGVTQTPRYLIKTRGQQVTLSCSPISGHRSVSWYQQTPGQGLQFLFEYFSETQRNKGNFPGRFSGRQFSNSRSEMNVSTLELGDSALYLCASRGPLGRAGDDVANEQFFGPGTRLTVL.

This clone was picked up a small number of times. Additional DNA sequences in this sample encode the identical CDR3. The rearrangement links TRBV5-5 to TRBJ1-4, with 10 positions matching TRBD1. V lost 3 bases and J lost 8; bases outside the gene matches: 4. In germline, CDR1 is SGHKS, CDR2 YYEKEE (reference sequence). The length of the CDR3 is 14 residues. The CDR3 protein is CASSSRTGGEKLFF. CDR3 coding DNA: TGTGCCAGCAGCTCCCGGACAGGGGGGGAAAAACTGTTTTTT. Full variable domain (remainder filled in from reference TRBV5-5 and TRBJ1-4): DAGVTQSPTHLIKTRGQQVTLRCSPISGHKSVSWYQQVLGQGPQFIFQYYEKEERGRGNFPDRFSARQFPNYSSELNVNALLLGDSALYLCASSSRTGGEKLFFGSGTQLSVL.

The genes are TRBV4-1 and TRBJ2-3; 9 nucleotides align to TRBD1. J was trimmed by 11 bases and V by 6 bases; bases with no gene match: 12. Germline values: CDR1 MGHRA, CDR2 YSYEKL. CDR3 length equals 14 residues. CDR3 DNA: TGCGCCAGCAGTCGAAGTGTACAGGGGGCTTTGCAGTATTTT. It yields the protein CASSRSVQGALQYF.

This clone was found once. The chain uses TRBV5-1 and TRBJ2-2; D is uncertain. Trimming shortened V by 3 bases and J by 1 base, and 13 bases separated the two germline ends. Germline values: CDR1 SGHRS, CDR2 YFSETQ. The CDR3 covers 16 residues. The CDR3 nucleotides are TGCGCCAGCAGCTCAGGTTGGCAGATGAACACCGGGGAGCTGTTTTTT. Amino acids: CASSSGWQMNTGELFF.

The chain uses TRBV6-1 and TRBJ1-3; 7 positions agree with TRBD1. This CDR3 spans 16 amino acids. The J segment lost 4 bases and the V segment lost 4 bases, leaving 10 bases of the junction unmatched. The V gene's germline CDR1 is MNHNS and CDR2 SASEGT. The CDR3 region is CASSVQGSSSGNTIYF. In nucleotides, the CDR3 is TGTGCCAGCAGTGTACAGGGGAGCAGTTCAGGAAACACCATATATTTT.

The chain combines TRBV29-1 with TRBJ2-1; D is perhaps TRBD2 (7 bases). V dropped 6 bases and J dropped 9 bases, with 15 bases sitting between them. CDR3 length: 12 residues. Germline V lookup: CDR1 SQVTM, CDR2 ANQGSEA. CDR3 in amino acids: CSVVTRGGEQFF. The CDR3 nucleotides read TGCAGCGTCGTGACTAGGGGGGGTGAGCAGTTCTTC.

The rearrangement links TRBV19 to TRBJ2-1; the D gene is possibly TRBD1 (5 bases). Trimming left V 3 bases short and J 5 bases short, with 20 bases between. This CDR3 spans 17 amino acids. CDR1 and CDR2 from the germline V gene are LNHDA and SQIVND (reference sequence). Here the CDR3 DNA reads TGTGCCAGTAGTATCGGGTCAGGGTTGTCGATTCACAATGAGCAGTTCTTC. Protein product: CASSIGSGLSIHNEQFF.

The chain joins TRBV5-1 to TRBJ2-5; 9 bases align to TRBD1. Trimming removed 3 bases from V and 5 bases from J; junction bases left unmatched: 11. The germline V gene has CDR1 SGHRS and CDR2 YFSETQ. The CDR3 extends over 16 amino acids. The DNA of the CDR3 is TGCGCCAGCAGCTCTAGCGGACAGGGGAGAAGGGAGACCCAGTACTTC. Translated: CASSSSGQGRRETQYF.

The rearrangement links TRBV7-9 to TRBJ1-2; D is unresolved. The CDR3 is 18 amino acids. The V end lost 1 base, the J end lost 10 bases, and 28 bases lay between the germline ends. Per the germline V gene, CDR1 is SEHNR and CDR2 is FQNEAQ (reference sequence). The CDR3: CASSLVLIGGEEPSLYTF. Here the CDR3 DNA reads TGTGCCAGCAGCTTAGTTCTCATTGGAGGCGAGGAGCCAAGCCTCTACACCTTC. Using reference TRBV7-9 and TRBJ1-2 for the parts outside the CDR3, the full variable domain is DTGVSQNPRHKITKRGQNVTFRCDPISEHNRLYWYRQTLGQGPEFLTYFQNEAQLEKSRLLSDRFSAERPKGSFSTLEIQRTEQGDSAMYLCASSLVLIGGEEPSLYTFGSGTRLTVV.

The J gene is TRBJ2-1, the V gene TRBV7-3; 11 nucleotides agree with TRBD2. The CDR3 consists of 15 residues. Trimming cost V 3 bases and J 6 bases; bases outside gene matches: 4. Germline lookup yields CDR1 SGHTA and CDR2 FQGTGA. CDR3 coding DNA: TGTGCCAGCAGCTTGGGGACTAGCGGACCCAATGAGCAGTTCTTC. Amino acids: CASSLGTSGPNEQFF.

The V gene is TRBV9, the J gene TRBJ2-1; 8 nucleotides match TRBD2. J was trimmed by 5 bases and V by 2 bases; bases with no gene match: 6. Germline assignment: CDR1 SGDLS and CDR2 YYNGEE. The CDR3 spans 15 residues. This CDR3 reads CASSVGLERHNEQFF. The CDR3 nucleotides read TGTGCCAGCAGCGTGGGACTAGAACGCCACAATGAGCAGTTCTTC.

This clone came up many times. The V call is TRBV10-1, the J call TRBJ1-5; TRBD1 matches at 11 bases. Germline CDR1 is WNHNN and CDR2 is SYGVQD (reference sequence). Trimming removed 8 bases from V and 3 bases from J; junction bases left unmatched: 3. CDR3 size: 14 residues. CDR3 DNA: TGCGCCAGCGGGGGACAGGGGGACAATCAGCCCCAGCATTTT. It yields the protein CASGGQGDNQPQHF.

The CDR3 DNA reads TGTGCCTGGACCCGGGGGGCGTTCTCCTACAATGAGCAGTTCTTC. The encoded protein is CAWTRGAFSYNEQFF. The chain has TRBV30 and TRBJ2-1, with D maybe TRBD2 (7 bases). This CDR3 region has 15 residues. From germline, CDR1 is GTSNPN and CDR2 SVGIG (reference sequence). Deletions cut 4 bases from V and 0 bases from J, with 13 bases between.

The chain links TRBV11-1 to TRBJ2-1; 7 bases are a match to TRBD2. The CDR3 sequence is 14 residues long. Trimming at V came to 6 bases and at J to 9 bases, leaving 11 bases not matched to a gene. Germline CDR1 and CDR2: SGHAT and FQDESV (reference sequence). In DNA form, the CDR3 reads TGTGCCAGCAGTGGACTAGTATCTTCCGGTGAGCAGTTCTTC. Protein: CASSGLVSSGEQFF.

The chain combines TRBV7-9 with TRBJ1-3; perhaps TRBD1 as D (6 bases). With 5 bases removed from V and 0 bases from J, the gap between germline ends came to 8 bases. Germline assignment: CDR1 SEHNR and CDR2 FQNEAQ (reference sequence). The CDR3 has 14 amino acids. This CDR3 reads CASSQGISGNTIYF. The CDR3, as DNA: TGTGCCAGCAGCCAGGGGATCTCTGGAAACACCATATATTTT.

CDR3 residues: CASSPKLGGARVWTQYF. CDR3 bases: TGTGCCAGCAGCCCTAAGCTCGGCGGGGCAAGAGTATGGACCCAGTACTTC. The J gene is TRBJ2-5, the V gene TRBV14; tentatively, D is TRBD2 (6 bases). The CDR3 totals 17 residues. Germline loops: CDR1 SGHDN, CDR2 FVKESK. V was clipped by 4 bases and J by 7 bases, with 25 bases between them.

Here the CDR3 DNA reads TGCGCCAGCAGCTTGGGTGCGTTGCGGGGGGTCCAAGAGACCCAGTACTTC. This sequence encodes CASSLGALRGVQETQYF. The chain recombines TRBV5-1 with TRBJ2-5, with 8 bases matching TRBD2. The CDR3 is 17 residues long. After removal of 0 bases from V and 1 base from J, the junction contained 8 bases not matched to a gene. From germline, CDR1 is SGHRS and CDR2 YFSETQ.

V and J are TRBV28 and TRBJ1-4, with D unclear. Germline values: CDR1 MDHEN, CDR2 SYDVKM. The CDR3 length is 12 residues. V gave up 5 bases and J gave up 8 bases, with 9 bases separating them. This CDR3 reads CASSTPREKLFF. As DNA, the CDR3 is TGTGCCAGCAGTACCCCCAGGGAAAAACTGTTTTTT.